Shown below are 18 T cell receptor beta chains from a single sample sequenced in a study of lymphopenia after photon versus proton radiotherapy. Sequencing was performed with immunoSEQ multiplex PCR; in TCRdb, only in-frame clones are kept and a portion is missing. Of 50,000 or so clones in the sample, under 95% were seen once. Sequencing was performed on peripheral blood, taken from a patient treated with photon-based radiotherapy. The receptors come from a woman in her thirties or forties with cholangiocarcinoma.

This sequence joins TRBV19 and TRBJ2-5, with D possibly TRBD2 on 6 matching bases. With 3 bases removed from V and 4 bases from J, the gap between germline ends came to 9 bases. The germline V gene has CDR1 LNHDA and CDR2 SQIVND (reference sequence). The CDR3 loop spans 13 amino acids. The chain's CDR3 is CASSIGGAETQYF. The DNA of the CDR3 is TGTGCCAGTAGTATCGGGGGTGCAGAGACCCAGTACTTC. Combining the CDR3 with reference TRBV19 and TRBJ2-5 gives the whole variable domain DGGITQSPKYLFRKEGQNVTLSCEQNLNHDAMYWYRQDPGQGLRLIYYSQIVNDFQKGDIAEGYSVSREKKESFPLTVTSAQKNPTAFYLCASSIGGAETQYFGPGTRLLVL.

The gene calls are TRBV9 and TRBJ1-2, with D possibly TRBD1 on 6 matching bases. CDR1 is SGDLS and CDR2 is YYNGEE in the germline V gene. With 4 bases removed from V and 8 bases from J, the gap between germline ends came to 15 bases. The CDR3 contains 13 residues. The CDR3 sequence is CASSIQTGYGYTF. Written as DNA, the CDR3 is TGTGCCAGCAGCATCCAGACAGGTTACGGCTACACCTTC.

This clone occurred once. V usage is TRBV5-4 and J usage is TRBJ2-5, with 7 bases matching TRBD2. The CDR3 contains 14 residues. Per germline, CDR1 SGHNT and CDR2 YYREEE (reference sequence). V dropped 0 bases and J dropped 5; count of bases not matched to a gene: 4. The CDR3 region is CASSLVGGEETQYF. The CDR3 bases are TGTGCCAGCAGCTTGGTGGGAGGGGAGGAGACCCAGTACTTC.

The J gene is TRBJ2-2, the V gene TRBV5-1, with 8 bases lining up with TRBD1. The germline V gene encodes CDR1 SGHRS and CDR2 YFSETQ. V shed 4 bases, J shed 5 bases, and the junction held 4 bases outside the gene matches. The CDR3 has 14 amino acids. CDR3: CASSIRQGTGELFF. CDR3 in DNA: TGCGCCAGCAGCATACGACAGGGGACCGGGGAGCTGTTTTTT. Full variable domain (outside the CDR3, taken from reference TRBV5-1 and TRBJ2-2): KAGVTQTPRYLIKTRGQQVTLSCSPISGHRSVSWYQQTPGQGLQFLFEYFSETQRNKGNFPGRFSGRQFSNSRSEMNVSTLELGDSALYLCASSIRQGTGELFFGEGSRLTVL.

This chain connects TRBV9 to TRBJ1-1; 9 nucleotides align to TRBD1. The J segment lost 5 bases and the V segment lost 3 bases, leaving 5 bases of the junction unmatched. Germline CDR1 and CDR2: SGDLS and YYNGEE. The CDR3 is 14 residues long. Here the CDR3 DNA reads TGTGCCAGCAGCGGAACAGGGGGCGTGACTGAAGCTTTCTTT. This codes for CASSGTGGVTEAFF.

The chain recombines TRBV5-1 with TRBJ1-6; 9 bases agree with TRBD1. The trim removed 0 bases at V and 1 base at J, leaving 11 bases unmatched. The CDR3 loop spans 20 amino acids. Germline loops: CDR1 SGHRS, CDR2 YFSETQ. As DNA, the CDR3 is TGCGCCAGCAGCTTGGTTCAGGGACAGGGAGTAGGATCCTATAATTCACCCCTCCACTTT. Its translation: CASSLVQGQGVGSYNSPLHF. Supplemented by reference TRBV5-1 and TRBJ1-6, the full variable domain reads KAGVTQTPRYLIKTRGQQVTLSCSPISGHRSVSWYQQTPGQGLQFLFEYFSETQRNKGNFPGRFSGRQFSNSRSEMNVSTLELGDSALYLCASSLVQGQGVGSYNSPLHFGNGTRLTVT.

This rearrangement joins TRBV5-1 to TRBJ1-1, with TRBD1 matching over 10 bases. V shed 5 bases, J shed 3 bases, and the junction held 4 bases outside the gene matches. Germline-derived CDR1 and CDR2 are SGHRS and YFSETQ. The CDR3 runs to 14 residues. DNA of the CDR3: TGCGCCAGCAGACGGGGGACAGGGGACACTGAAGCTTTCTTT. Amino acid sequence: CASRRGTGDTEAFF.

The chain recombines TRBV18 with TRBJ2-2, with TRBD2 matching 8 bases. J gave up 4 bases and V 0 bases, and 1 base lay outside the gene matches. The CDR3 extends over 15 amino acids. The germline V gene has CDR1 KGHSH and CDR2 LQKENI. CDR3 nucleotide sequence: TGTGCCAGCTCACCACCGGCGGGGGGCACCGGGGAGCTGTTTTTT. Its protein product is CASSPPAGGTGELFF.

This chain connects TRBV5-4 to TRBJ1-3; D may be TRBD1 (6 bases). The germline V and J ends were trimmed by 0 bases and 5 bases, with 15 bases remaining between them. From germline, CDR1 is SGHNT and CDR2 YYREEE (reference sequence). The CDR3 spans 16 residues. Here the CDR3 reads CASSLDGGQTRNTIYF. CDR3 nucleotides: TGTGCCAGCAGCTTGGATGGGGGGCAAACGCGAAACACCATATATTTT.

The chain joins TRBV4-3 to TRBJ1-1, with D hard to call. The CDR3 has 12 amino acids. Germline loops: CDR1 LGHNA, CDR2 YSLEER. Trimming removed 1 base at V and 7 bases at J, with 7 bases between. CDR3 nucleotide sequence: TGCGCCAGCAGCCAAGTCGGGAGTGAAGCTTTCTTT. This gives the protein CASSQVGSEAFF.

DNA of the CDR3: TGTGCCAGCGGAAACGGGCAGCAGCCCCAGCATTTT. As protein: CASGNGQQPQHF. The gene calls are TRBV28 and TRBJ1-5; no definite D call. The germline CDR1 and CDR2 sequences are MDHEN and SYDVKM. The CDR3 contains 12 residues. The ends were cut back, 8 bases at V and 7 bases at J, with 12 bases in the middle.

This clone was counted once. This chain links TRBV28 with TRBJ1-4; tentative D call: TRBD1 (6 bases). The V and J ends lost 10 bases and 7 bases respectively, with 22 bases between them. The CDR3 length is 15 residues. The germline V gene has CDR1 MDHEN and CDR2 SYDVKM. The CDR3 region has the DNA TGTGCCACTTCCTCCTCGCCGGGGGGCGGTGAAAAACTGTTTTTT. Translation gives CATSSSPGGGEKLFF.

This chain connects TRBV27 to TRBJ1-5, with 7 bases fitting TRBD1. The V segment lost 0 bases and the J segment 2 bases; nucleotides outside the gene matches: 1. This CDR3 is built from 15 residues. Looked up from germline, CDR1 is MNHEY and CDR2 is SMNVEV (reference sequence). The CDR3: CASSLSGQGNQPQHF. CDR3 DNA: TGTGCCAGCAGTTTATCTGGACAGGGCAATCAGCCCCAGCATTTT.

This rearrangement joins TRBV5-6 to TRBJ1-1; tentatively, D is TRBD1 (5 bases). V lost 4 bases to trimming and J lost 1 base, with 14 bases between them. This CDR3 is built from 15 residues. Germline CDR1 and CDR2: SGHDT and YYEEEE. The CDR3: CASSTGWGSNTEAFF. CDR3 nucleotide sequence: TGTGCCAGCAGCACCGGATGGGGGTCGAACACTGAAGCTTTCTTT.

The CDR3 reads CASTIRGTNTEAFF. Written as DNA, the CDR3 is TGTGCCAGTACTATCCGGGGGACGAACACTGAAGCTTTCTTT. The chain employs TRBV7-2 and TRBJ1-1; D perhaps matches TRBD1 (5 bases). V shed 9 bases and J shed 1 base, with 15 bases lying between them. The CDR3 length is 14 residues. Per the germline V gene, CDR1 is SGHTA and CDR2 is FQGNSA.

This chain joins TRBV2 and TRBJ2-6; perhaps TRBD1 as D (5 bases). V lost 7 bases and J lost 0, with 10 bases in between. CDR1 and CDR2 from the germline V gene are SNHLY and FYNNEI. The CDR3 length is 15 residues. As DNA, the CDR3 is TGTGCCAGCATGGACACCCGCTCTGGGGCCAACGTCCTGACTTTC. It specifies CASMDTRSGANVLTF.

The chain employs TRBV27 and TRBJ2-2; D may be TRBD2 (6 bases). Trimming cost V 6 bases and J 2 bases, with 13 bases left between them. CDR3 length: 15 amino acids. Germline CDR1 MNHEY, CDR2 SMNVEV (reference sequence). CDR3 amino acids: CASSWDSLNTGELFF. The DNA for the CDR3 is TGTGCCAGCAGCTGGGACTCCTTAAACACCGGGGAGCTGTTTTTT.

This chain links TRBV28 with TRBJ1-2, with D possibly TRBD1 on 6 matching bases. Trimming cost V 2 bases and J 7 bases, with 11 bases left between them. Germline V gene data show CDR1 as MDHEN and CDR2 as SYDVKM. This CDR3 is built from 13 residues. The CDR3 bases are TGTGCCAGCAGTTTACTCAGGGGAGGTGGCTACACCTTC. As protein: CASSLLRGGGYTF.